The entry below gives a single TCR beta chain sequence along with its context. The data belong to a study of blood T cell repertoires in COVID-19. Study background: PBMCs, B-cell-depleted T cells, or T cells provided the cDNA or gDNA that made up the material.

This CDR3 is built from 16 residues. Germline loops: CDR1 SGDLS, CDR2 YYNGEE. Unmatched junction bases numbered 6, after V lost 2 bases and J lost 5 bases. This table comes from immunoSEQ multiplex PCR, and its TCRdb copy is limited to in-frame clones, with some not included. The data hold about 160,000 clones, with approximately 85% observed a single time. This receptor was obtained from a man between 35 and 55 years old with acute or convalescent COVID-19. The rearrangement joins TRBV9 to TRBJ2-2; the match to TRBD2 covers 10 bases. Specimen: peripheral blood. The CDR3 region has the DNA TGTGCCAGCAGCGTTAGCGGGGGGCAGAGGACCGGGGAGCTGTTTTTT. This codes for CASSVSGGQRTGELFF. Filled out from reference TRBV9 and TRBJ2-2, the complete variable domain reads DSGVTQTPKHLITATGQRVTLRCSPRSGDLSVYWYQQSLDQGLQFLIQYYNGEERAKGNILERFSAQQFPDLHSELNLSSLELGDSALYFCASSVSGGQRTGELFFGEGSRLTVL.